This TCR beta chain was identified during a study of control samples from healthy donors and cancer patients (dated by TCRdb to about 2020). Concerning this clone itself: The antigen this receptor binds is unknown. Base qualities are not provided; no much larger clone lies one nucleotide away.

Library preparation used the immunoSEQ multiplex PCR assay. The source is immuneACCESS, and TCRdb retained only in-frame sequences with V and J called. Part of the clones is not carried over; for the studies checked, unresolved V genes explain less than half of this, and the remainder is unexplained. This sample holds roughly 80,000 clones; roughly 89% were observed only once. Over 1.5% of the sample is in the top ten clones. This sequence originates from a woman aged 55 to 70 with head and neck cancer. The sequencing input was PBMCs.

The CDR3 region reads CASRRRLVSLAGMGTDTQYF. The DNA reads TGCGCCAGCCGCCGACGGCTCGTTTCCCTAGCGGGAATGGGCACAGATACGCAGTATTTT. The V gene is TRBV5-1 and the J gene is TRBJ2-3; TRBD2 matches 9 bases in the middle. The germline V end is reduced by 7 bases and the J end by 1 base; junction bases left unmatched: 22. The germline V gene specifies SGHRS as CDR1 and YFSETQ as CDR2. The CDR3 numbers 20 residues from cysteine through phenylalanine. The DNA shown is the 60-base CDR3, in frame from base 1.